This record looks at one T cell receptor (beta chain) sequence and its context. The trim removed 5 bases at V and 1 base at J, leaving 12 bases unmatched. CDR1 is MDHEN and CDR2 is SYDVKM in the germline V gene. The CDR3 is 18 residues long. The entry originates in a study of T cell changes during pregnancy in multiple sclerosis. Clones were read by immunoSEQ multiplex PCR, and TCRdb kept only the in-frame ones, dropping some. The data show some 64,000 clones, 75% to 95% seen once. The sequences come from peripheral blood, collected in the first trimester of pregnancy. This clonotype originated in a female donor with multiple sclerosis, enrolled in a pregnancy study. The J gene is TRBJ2-2, the V gene TRBV28; TRBD2 aligns across 8 bases. This chain's CDR3 is CASSVGLAGKKNTGELFF. In DNA, the CDR3 is TGTGCCAGCAGTGTAGGACTAGCTGGTAAAAAGAACACCGGGGAGCTGTTTTTT.